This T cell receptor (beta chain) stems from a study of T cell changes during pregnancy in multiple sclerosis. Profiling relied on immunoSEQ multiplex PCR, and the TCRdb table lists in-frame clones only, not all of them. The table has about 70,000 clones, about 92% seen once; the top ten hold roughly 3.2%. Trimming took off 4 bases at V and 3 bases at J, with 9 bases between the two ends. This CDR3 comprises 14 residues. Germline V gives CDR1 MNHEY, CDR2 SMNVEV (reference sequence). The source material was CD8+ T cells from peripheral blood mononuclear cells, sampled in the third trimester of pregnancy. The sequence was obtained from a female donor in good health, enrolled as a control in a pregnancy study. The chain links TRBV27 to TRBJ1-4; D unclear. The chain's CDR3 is CASSSGLANEKLFF. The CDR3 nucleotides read TGTGCCAGCAGTTCGGGGTTGGCTAATGAAAAACTGTTTTTT.